Below, one TCR beta chain is given with its context. This sample is part of a study of blood T cell repertoires in COVID-19. Overall study: Spain, Italy and the United States supplied samples that represented acute and convalescent COVID-19. The analysed material was cDNA or gDNA that came from T cells, B-cell-depleted T cells, or PBMCs.

Authors' data handling: Nucleated cell number was recorded as an estimate derived from reference gene primer amplification. TCRdb keeps only in-frame clones here, not all; method: immunoSEQ multiplex PCR. V and J calls plus clone size are reproduced from that table; the DNA served to infer D and trimming. The table lists roughly 190,000 clones, about 86% of them singletons. This clonotype was obtained from a man aged 50-59 years with active or convalescent COVID-19. Source material: peripheral blood.

In DNA form, the CDR3 reads TGTGCCAGCAGCAGAAATAGCGGGAGAATGGAGACCCAGTACTTC. Protein sequence: CASSRNSGRMETQYF. The rearrangement links TRBV7-3 to TRBJ2-5; the match to TRBD2 covers 9 bases. The CDR3 totals 15 residues. CDR1 SGHTA and CDR2 FQGTGA come from the germline V gene. V trimming: 5 bases; J trimming: 5 bases; junction bases outside the gene matches: 9.